Listed below are T cell receptor beta chains from one sample, sequenced in a study of cytomegalovirus exposure and HLA in healthy donors. Profiled with immunoSEQ multiplex PCR; TCRdb holds only in-frame clones, not every one. In the table there are 110,000 or so clones, roughly 84% of which are singletons. The source material was PBMCs. These receptors all come from a woman between 18 and 29 years old in good health and CMV-seronegative. The CDR3 runs from the conserved cysteine through the conserved F or W. The D gene is left open where the match is weak. Size tells how often a clone was seen (once, few, many) or the class of an expanded clone, and some rows leave it out.

cdr3_aa	cdr3_nt	v_call	j_call	clone_size	d_call
CAISSDVSNQPQHF	TGTGCCATCAGTAGCGATGTTAGCAATCAGCCCCAGCATTTT	TRBV10-3	TRBJ1-5	-	-
CASTGERDYEQYF	TGTGCCAGCACTGGGGAGAGAGACTACGAGCAGTACTTC	TRBV2	TRBJ2-7	-	-
CASSADTSNQPQHF	TGTGCCAGCAGTGCGGACACTAGCAATCAGCCCCAGCATTTT	TRBV2	TRBJ1-5	once	-
CASSFLAGELGEQYF	TGTGCCAGCAGCTTTTTAGCGGGGGAACTCGGCGAGCAGTACTTC	TRBV7-8	TRBJ2-7	-	TRBD2
CAWSVLSGQPQHF	TGTGCCTGGAGTGTACTATCTGGTCAGCCCCAGCATTTT	TRBV30	TRBJ1-5	-	-
CASLDRRTGYYNEQFF	TGTGCCAGCCTAGACCGAAGGACAGGGTACTACAATGAGCAGTTCTTC	TRBV2	TRBJ2-1	-	TRBD1
CASSPEGAPGYTF	TGTGCCAGCAGCCCGGAGGGGGCGCCAGGCTACACCTTC	TRBV4-2	TRBJ1-2	-	TRBD1
CASSSRGAPNNEQFF	TGTGCCAGCAGCTCTCGGGGGGCACCTAACAATGAGCAGTTCTTC	TRBV13	TRBJ2-1	once	-
CASSLAPSRETQYF	TGTGCCAGCAGCTTAGCGCCTAGCCGAGAGACCCAGTACTTC	TRBV11-1	TRBJ2-5	-	-
CASSQVGDREHEQYF	TGCGCCAGCAGCCAAGTGGGGGACAGGGAACACGAGCAGTACTTC	TRBV4-1	TRBJ2-7	-	TRBD1
CASQVVQGGEKLFF	TGTGCCAGCCAAGTCGTACAGGGTGGCGAAAAACTGTTTTTT	TRBV6-1	TRBJ1-4	-	-
CAWSALSPSSEQYF	TGTGCCTGGAGTGCGTTAAGCCCTTCGAGCGAGCAGTACTTC	TRBV30	TRBJ2-7	once	-
CSATQAFF	TGCAGTGCTACCCAAGCATTCTTT	TRBV20-1	TRBJ1-1	-	-
CASSHPLAGATYEQYF	TGTGCCAGCAGTCACCCACTAGCGGGGGCCACCTACGAGCAGTACTTC	TRBV28	TRBJ2-7	-	TRBD2
CASSILGTGQTSYQPQHF	TGTGCCAGTAGTATCCTAGGGACAGGCCAGACCTCCTATCAGCCCCAGCATTTT	TRBV19	TRBJ1-5	-	TRBD1
CASSLTTGTGDREQYF	TGTGCCAGCAGTTTAACAACCGGGACAGGGGATAGGGAGCAGTACTTC	TRBV27	TRBJ2-7	-	TRBD1
CASGLDTSGGTYEQYF	TGTGCTAGTGGTTTGGACACTAGCGGGGGAACCTACGAGCAGTACTTC	TRBV12-5	TRBJ2-7	-	TRBD2
CASSQDRTGDGGYTF	TGCGCCAGCAGCCAAGATCGGACGGGGGATGGAGGCTACACCTTC	TRBV4-1	TRBJ1-2	few	-
CAWAGVSQLDWGYTF	TGTGCCTGGGCCGGGGTCTCACAGCTCGACTGGGGCTACACCTTC	TRBV30	TRBJ1-2	-	-
CASSYSTGGYDEQFF	TGTGCCAGCAGCTATTCGACAGGGGGCTATGATGAGCAGTTCTTC	TRBV7-6	TRBJ2-1	-	TRBD1
CASSPAGAYEQYF	TGCGCCAGCAGCCCGGCCGGGGCCTACGAGCAGTACTTC	TRBV5-1	TRBJ2-7	-	-
CASSPGQVLDTEAFF	TGTGCCAGCTCACCAGGGCAGGTACTGGACACTGAAGCTTTCTTT	TRBV18	TRBJ1-1	-	-
CTSSLRQAQETQYF	TGCACCAGCAGCCTCAGACAGGCACAAGAGACCCAGTACTTC	TRBV1	TRBJ2-5	-	-
CASSLDGGRTGELFF	TGTGCCAGCAGCTTAGATGGGGGCCGAACCGGGGAGCTGTTTTTT	TRBV7-9	TRBJ2-2	-	-
CASSPNTGTYEQYF	TGTGCCAGCAGCCCCAACACGGGGACCTACGAGCAGTACTTC	TRBV7-9	TRBJ2-7	-	-
CASSFGGTANQPQHF	TGTGCCAGCAGCTTCGGCGGGACAGCAAATCAGCCCCAGCATTTT	TRBV7-8	TRBJ1-5	-	TRBD1
CASSPSGNTIYF	TGTGCCAGCAGTCCGTCTGGAAACACCATATATTTT	TRBV6-6	TRBJ1-3	-	-
CATKGAYEQYF	TGTGCCACCAAGGGGGCCTACGAGCAGTACTTC	TRBV2	TRBJ2-7	few	-
CASSTDRGEQFF	TGCGCCAGCAGCACAGACAGGGGGGAGCAGTTCTTC	TRBV5-1	TRBJ2-1	-	TRBD1
CASSLVAGRETQYF	TGTGCCAGCAGCTTAGTAGCTGGGAGAGAGACCCAGTACTTC	TRBV7-2	TRBJ2-5	-	-
CASNDRPLAGELFF	TGTGCCAGTAATGACAGACCCTTGGCCGGGGAGCTGTTTTTT	TRBV19	TRBJ2-2	-	-
CSAGQGARNEQFF	TGCAGCGCTGGACAGGGGGCGCGTAATGAGCAGTTCTTC	TRBV29-1	TRBJ2-1	-	TRBD1
CASSQSPGNTGELFF	TGCGCCAGCAGTCAATCTCCAGGGAACACCGGGGAGCTGTTTTTT	TRBV23-1	TRBJ2-2	-	-
CASSVIATEYNEQFF	TGTGCCAGCAGCGTCATCGCGACAGAGTACAATGAGCAGTTCTTC	TRBV9	TRBJ2-1	-	-
CASSPGGESYEQYF	TGTGCCAGCAGTCCGGGGGGGGAGTCCTACGAGCAGTACTTC	TRBV27	TRBJ2-7	-	TRBD2
CASSRGMGGTTEAFF	TGTGCCAGCAGCCGCGGAATGGGGGGGACCACTGAAGCTTTCTTT	TRBV14	TRBJ1-1	-	-
CSVLSGTGYGYTF	TGCAGCGTTCTGAGCGGGACAGGGTATGGCTACACCTTC	TRBV29-1	TRBJ1-2	once	TRBD1
CASSDSITGGYTF	TGTGCCAGCAGTGACTCGATCACGGGGGGCTACACCTTC	TRBV6-4	TRBJ1-2	-	-
CASSQGTTAYEQYF	TGTGCCAGCAGCCAGGGGACGACCGCCTACGAGCAGTACTTC	TRBV9	TRBJ2-7	-	-
CASSPPAGYSPNYGYTF	TGTGCCAGCAGCCCGCCCGCGGGGTATTCCCCTAACTATGGCTACACCTTC	TRBV5-5	TRBJ1-2	-	-
CASSVDDRFNQPQHF	TGTGCCAGCAGCGTAGACGACAGATTCAATCAGCCCCAGCATTTT	TRBV9	TRBJ1-5	-	-